These T cell receptor beta chains were read from a single sample in a study of cytomegalovirus exposure and HLA in healthy donors. TCRdb's copy holds only in-frame clones and misses some; the assay was immunoSEQ multiplex PCR. The table has around 150,000 clones, approximately 91% seen once; the top ten hold around 3.4%. Sequencing was performed on PBMCs. These receptors were taken from a woman aged 18-29 years in good health and CMV-seropositive. CDR3s include the opening cysteine and the closing phenylalanine or tryptophan. The order of the fields is V gene, J gene, CDR3 protein.

TRBV6-5	TRBJ2-7	CATLAPNSYEQYF
TRBV30	TRBJ2-6	CAWDISGANVLTF
TRBV6-5	TRBJ2-1	CASSYGTGIDEQFF
TRBV7-5	TRBJ2-7	CARSQAGQGAYEQYF
TRBV25-1	TRBJ2-5	CASSGIGTGGQETQYF
TRBV10-1	TRBJ2-5	CASSDDSRGETQYF
TRBV10-3	TRBJ1-4	CAISDDGGQGTNEKLFF
TRBV29-1	TRBJ1-2	CSVGTDFYGYTF
TRBV29-1	TRBJ2-5	CSVERAVLAETQYF
TRBV7-9	TRBJ1-2	CASSLREWGYTF